This entry concerns a single TCR beta chain. This CDR3 comprises 11 residues. CDR1 and CDR2 from the germline V gene are MGHDK and SYGVNS. V was shortened by 5 bases and J by 7 bases, with 8 bases between the two germline ends. Treatment noted: oral pan-JAK inhibitor, 5-10 mg twice daily. Both CD4+ and CD8+ T cells were separated by sorting PBMCs. Once RNA had been extracted, it was reverse transcribed into cDNA to act as the sequencing template. Produced via immunoSEQ multiplex PCR; TCRdb's table is partial and in-frame only. Here the sample spans about 160,000 clones, 60% being singletons. The data originate from a study of CD8+ T cells in alopecia areata.

The clonotype comes from a human donor with alopecia areata. Sequenced here: CD4+ T cells sorted from blood, sampled at week 24, from a patient treated with tofacitinib. The rearrangement links TRBV25-1 to TRBJ1-2; weak D call: TRBD1 (6 bases). CDR3 DNA sequence: TGTGCCAGCAGTCTACAGGGTGGCTACACCTTC. Its protein is CASSLQGGYTF.